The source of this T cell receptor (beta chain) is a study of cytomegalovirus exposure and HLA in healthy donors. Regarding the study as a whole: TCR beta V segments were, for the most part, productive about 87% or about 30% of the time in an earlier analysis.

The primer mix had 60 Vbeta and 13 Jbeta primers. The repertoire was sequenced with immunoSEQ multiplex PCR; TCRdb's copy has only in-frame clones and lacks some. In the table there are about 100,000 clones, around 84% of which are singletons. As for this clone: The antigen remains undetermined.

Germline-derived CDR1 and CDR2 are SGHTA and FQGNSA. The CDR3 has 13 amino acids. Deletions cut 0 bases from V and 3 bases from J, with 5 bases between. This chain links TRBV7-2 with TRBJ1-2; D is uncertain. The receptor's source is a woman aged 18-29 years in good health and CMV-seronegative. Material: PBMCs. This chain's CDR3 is CASSLASDYGYTF. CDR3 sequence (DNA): TGTGCCAGCAGCTTAGCGTCTGACTATGGCTACACCTTC. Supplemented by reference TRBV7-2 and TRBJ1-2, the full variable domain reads GAGVSQSPSNKVTEKGKDVELRCDPISGHTALYWYRQSLGQGLEFLIYFQGNSAPDKSGLPSDRFSAERTGGSVSTLTIQRTQQEDSAVYLCASSLASDYGYTFGSGTRLTVV.